The next 3 T cell receptor beta chains were all read from a single sample in a study of blood T cell repertoires in COVID-19. The table came from immunoSEQ multiplex PCR; TCRdb's copy has only in-frame clones and leaves some out. The sample holds fewer than 350,000 clones, around 90% seen once. Sequencing used PBMCs or T cells enriched from blood (not recorded which). The receptors stem from a woman aged 40-49 years who had recovered from COVID-19.

This sequence joins TRBV4-2 and TRBJ2-3; D gene ambiguous. Looked up from germline, CDR1 is LGHNA and CDR2 is YNFKEQ. V gave up 2 bases and J gave up 7 bases, with 16 bases separating them. This CDR3 is built from 15 residues. As DNA, the CDR3 is TGTGCCAGCAGCCAATCCCCCGCACGTACAAATACGCAGTATTTT. Protein: CASSQSPARTNTQYF.

This chain uses TRBV9 with TRBJ1-4; tentative D call: TRBD1 (5 bases). The CDR3 has 14 amino acids. Trimming removed 5 bases from V and 7 bases from J, with 15 bases in between. Germline CDR1 is SGDLS and CDR2 is YYNGEE. CDR3 in amino acids: CASSDGTEGEKLFF. CDR3 DNA: TGTGCCAGCAGTGACGGGACGGAGGGTGAAAAACTGTTTTTT.

CDR3 sequence: CASSYRSENEKLFF. The CDR3 DNA reads TGTGCCAGCAGCTACCGCTCAGAAAATGAAAAACTGTTTTTT. This chain connects TRBV7-9 to TRBJ1-4, with D unresolved. CDR1 and CDR2 from the germline V gene are SEHNR and FQNEAQ (reference sequence). Trimming took 4 bases from V and 5 from J, leaving 11 bases between them. The CDR3 sequence is 14 residues long. Drawing the rest from reference TRBV7-9 and TRBJ1-4, the complete variable domain is DTGVSQNPRHKITKRGQNVTFRCDPISEHNRLYWYRQTLGQGPEFLTYFQNEAQLEKSRLLSDRFSAERPKGSFSTLEIQRTEQGDSAMYLCASSYRSENEKLFFGSGTQLSVL.